Shown below are 5 T cell receptor beta chains from a single sample sequenced in a study of CD8 T cells in Susac syndrome. With random hexamers, reverse transcription was performed on roughly 0.5 to 1 ug of RNA. TCRdb recomputed calls from the immunoSEQ multiplex PCR reads with MiXCR, one row per CDR3 protein. This sample has 150,000 to 200,000 distinct CDR3 sequences, with around 94% found just once. Sequencing was performed on CD4+ T cells from PBMCs. The receptors come from a human donor in good health.

This chain joins TRBV5-6 and TRBJ2-7, with D possibly TRBD1 on 5 matching bases. Germline V gives CDR1 SGHDT, CDR2 YYEEEE. The V and J ends lost 0 bases and 2 bases respectively, with 12 bases between them. The CDR3 is 15 amino acids. CDR3 sequence reads: CASSLGTPDPYEQYF. The CDR3 DNA reads as TGTGCCAGCAGCTTGGGGACACCGGACCCCTACGAGCAGTACTTC.

This chain links TRBV18 with TRBJ2-7; 7 bases align to TRBD1. Germline CDR1 KGHSH, CDR2 LQKENI. J lost 2 bases, V lost 0 bases, and 4 bases had no gene match. This CDR3 comprises 15 residues. CDR3 protein: CASSPPHRGTYEQYF. In DNA form, the CDR3 reads TGTGCCAGCTCACCACCGCACAGGGGTACCTACGAGCAGTACTTC.

This chain connects TRBV9 to TRBJ1-1; 7 positions match TRBD1. V shed 3 bases and J 1 base; nucleotides not matched to a gene: 6. CDR1 is SGDLS, CDR2 YYNGEE, per germline. The CDR3 has 15 amino acids. The CDR3, as DNA: TGTGCCAGCAGCGCGACAGGGCTCCCGAACACTGAAGCTTTCTTT. Its translation is CASSATGLPNTEAFF.

The V call is TRBV6-2 or TRBV6-3, the J call TRBJ2-1; D is undetermined. The CDR3 spans 15 residues. Germline V gives CDR1 MNHEY, CDR2 SVGEGT. Trimming pared 3 bases from V and 0 bases from J, leaving 9 bases between. The CDR3 here is CASSYGSYSYNEQFF. The CDR3, as DNA: TGTGCCAGCAGTTATGGCAGTTACTCCTACAATGAGCAGTTCTTC.

V usage is TRBV12-3 or TRBV12-4 and J usage is TRBJ1-6; D uncertain. V was pared by 0 bases and J by 5 bases, with 8 bases between. This CDR3 has 15 residues. CDR3 loop: CASSLAGFHNSPLHF. The CDR3 nucleotides read TGTGCCAGCAGTTTAGCTGGGTTCCATAATTCACCCCTCCACTTT.